This TCR beta chain was profiled in a study of CD8 T cell repertoires and HIV-1 epitope variants. Study information: T cells were stimulated with Twenty-five Gag and Nef peptides separately. An approximately 10-day culture received IL-2, IL-7 and IL-15 on days 3 and 7. An uncultured baseline aliquot held 1M T cells. General study results and limits: Of fewer than 10 antigen-specific beta clonotypes, about six appeared to cross-react with escape variants.

The assay was immunoSEQ multiplex PCR, and TCRdb's table has in-frame clones only and misses some. The table includes 4,000 to 6,000 clones, nearly 70% detected once. The CDR3 loop spans 15 amino acids. CDR1 is SGHVS, CDR2 FQNEAQ, per germline. About this clone itself: What it binds is unknown.

This clonotype was sampled from a male donor with HIV. The sample consisted of cultured CD8+ T cells derived from PBMCs. J is TRBJ2-5 and V is TRBV7-8; no clear D gene. With the DNA end fitting TRBJ2-7 better, the J assignment may be wrong. DNA of the CDR3: TGTGCCAGCAGCTTTGAGCGCATGGATTCCTACGAGCAGTACTTC. This codes for CASSFERMDSYEQYF.